Presented here are 18 T cell receptor beta chains from one specimen sequenced in a study of Ad26.COV2.S vaccination and SARS-CoV-2 variants. Clones were read by immunoSEQ multiplex PCR, and TCRdb kept only the in-frame ones, dropping some. The sample consists of 350,000 to 450,000 clones, around 87% of them appearing once. The treatment here: approximately 18 received Ad26.COV2.S at low or high dose, single or two shots; about 5 received placebo; per-sample allocation not given. On day 63 after the first injection, vaccine and placebo recipients gave samples. The sample in question was peripheral blood, obtained in a trial of Ad26.COV2.S vaccine versus placebo. Receptor source: a person aged 18 to 65 who received the Ad26.COV2.S COVID-19 vaccine or a placebo.

This clone was counted a few times. This chain uses TRBV6-6 with TRBJ1-2, with no clear D. In germline, CDR1 is MNHNY, CDR2 SVGAGI (reference sequence). V dropped 4 bases and J dropped 6 bases, with 6 bases sitting between them. This CDR3 contains 11 residues. The CDR3 sequence: CASSFAHGYTF. The CDR3 DNA reads TGTGCCAGCAGTTTCGCCCATGGCTACACCTTC.

V is TRBV14 and J is TRBJ2-7; 8 bases agree with TRBD2. Germline V CDR1 and CDR2: SGHDN, FVKESK. CDR3 length equals 20 residues. V dropped 3 bases and J dropped 0; count of bases not matched to a gene: 19. CDR3 protein: CASSHPPGGGLGPFSYEQYF. In DNA, the CDR3 is TGTGCCAGCAGCCACCCCCCCGGGGGGGGATTGGGCCCTTTCTCCTACGAGCAGTACTTC. Using reference TRBV14 and TRBJ2-7 for the parts outside the CDR3, the full variable domain is EAGVTQFPSHSVIEKGQTVTLRCDPISGHDNLYWYRRVMGKEIKFLLHFVKESKQDESGMPNNRFLAERTGGTYSTLKVQPAELEDSGVYFCASSHPPGGGLGPFSYEQYFGPGTRLTVT.

The chain links TRBV7-8 to TRBJ1-2, with D tentatively TRBD1 (5 bases). The CDR3 covers 15 residues. V gave up 5 bases and J gave up 4 bases, with 17 bases separating them. CDR1 and CDR2 from the germline V gene are SGHVS and FQNEAQ. The CDR3 loop reads CASSRDTGVGYGYTF. The CDR3, as DNA: TGTGCCAGCAGCCGTGACACGGGGGTGGGCTATGGCTACACCTTC.

The CDR3 DNA sequence: TGTGCCAGCAGCCGCGACGGAGGGAATGAAAAACTGTTTTTT. This encodes CASSRDGGNEKLFF. The chain has TRBV7-2 and TRBJ1-4, with D unresolved. The length of the CDR3 is 14 residues. The germline V gene has CDR1 SGHTA and CDR2 FQGNSA. V was cut by 5 bases and J by 5 bases, with 12 bases left in between.

In DNA form, the CDR3 reads TGTGCTAGTGGCCCGGGTAGCGGGGGGCCCCCCGGGGAGCTGTTTTTT. This codes for CASGPGSGGPPGELFF. This chain links TRBV12-5 with TRBJ2-2; 10 nucleotides match TRBD2. Trimming cost V 6 bases and J 6 bases; bases outside gene matches: 10. Germline loops: CDR1 LGHNT, CDR2 FRNRAP. This CDR3 contains 16 residues.

The CDR3 DNA sequence: TGTGCCAGCAGTCCGGGACAGATTAGGGCTTCACCCCTCCACTTT. As protein: CASSPGQIRASPLHF. The gene calls are TRBV6-5 and TRBJ1-6; TRBD1 matches at 7 bases. J was trimmed by 9 bases and V by 5 bases; bases with no gene match: 10. In germline, CDR1 is MNHEY, CDR2 SVGAGI. This CDR3 region has 15 residues.

J is TRBJ2-1 and V is TRBV30; 10 bases are a match to TRBD1. Germline V lookup: CDR1 GTSNPN, CDR2 SVGIG (reference sequence). CDR3 size: 14 residues. V lost 5 bases to trimming and J lost 7 bases; unmatched junction nucleotides: 8. CDR3 protein: CAWAPGQGKNEQFF. The CDR3, as DNA: TGTGCCTGGGCACCGGGACAGGGGAAAAATGAGCAGTTCTTC.

The V gene is TRBV5-1, the J gene TRBJ2-5; D not resolved. Germline CDR1 reads SGHRS; CDR2 reads YFSETQ. Between the trimmed V and J ends, which lost 1 base and 6 bases, there was a span of 10 bases. This CDR3 comprises 13 residues. CDR3 region: CASSLSALKTQYF. The CDR3 DNA reads TGCGCCAGCAGCTTGTCAGCCTTGAAGACCCAGTACTTC.

This chain links TRBV2 with TRBJ1-2; D is unclear. V lost 3 bases, J lost 2 bases, and 7 bases lay in between. Germline V lookup: CDR1 SNHLY, CDR2 FYNNEI. The CDR3 totals 13 residues. CDR3 bases: TGTGCCAGCAGTGACTCTTACAACTATGGCTACACCTTC. Protein: CASSDSYNYGYTF.

This clone was detected a few times. The chain couples TRBV13 to TRBJ2-4, with D perhaps matching TRBD2 (7 bases). The length of the CDR3 is 14 residues. From germline, CDR1 is PRHDT and CDR2 FYEKMQ (reference sequence). V lost 8 bases and J 1 base, leaving 12 bases between the germline ends. CDR3 nucleotides: TGTGCCAGCGTCGGGGGGCGCGCCAAAAACATTCAGTACTTC. Its translation is CASVGGRAKNIQYF. The variable domain in full, with the rest retrieved from reference TRBV13 and TRBJ2-4, is AAGVIQSPRHLIKEKRETATLKCYPIPRHDTVYWYQQGPGQDPQFLISFYEKMQSDKGSIPDRFSAQQFSDYHSELNMSSLELGDSALYFCASVGGRAKNIQYFGAGTRLSVL.

This chain uses TRBV6-6 with TRBJ1-1; 8 bases are shared with TRBD1. V shed 11 bases and J 4 bases; nucleotides not matched to a gene: 9. Germline V CDR1 and CDR2: MNHNY, SVGAGI (reference sequence). The CDR3 sequence is 13 residues long. DNA for the CDR3: TGTGCCGGGAAAAACAGGGGGACCACTGAAGCTTTCTTT. Encoded protein: CAGKNRGTTEAFF.

This CDR3 reads CAWMTPGRYTF. For the CDR3, the DNA is TGTGCCTGGATGACACCAGGGAGGTACACCTTC. This chain links TRBV30 with TRBJ1-2; a weak D match, TRBD1 (5 bases). V dropped 4 bases and J dropped 11 bases, with 14 bases sitting between them. The CDR3 extends over 11 amino acids. Germline V gene sequence: CDR1 GTSNPN, CDR2 SVGIG (reference sequence).

This clone was seen once. The chain joins TRBV9 to TRBJ1-1, with D tentatively TRBD1 (6 bases). The CDR3 contains 16 residues. CDR1 is SGDLS, CDR2 YYNGEE, per germline. V lost 0 bases and J 1 base, leaving 13 bases between the germline ends. This CDR3 reads CASSVEQGRGNTEAFF. CDR3 bases: TGTGCCAGCAGCGTAGAACAGGGAAGGGGGAACACTGAAGCTTTCTTT.

V gene TRBV29-1 combines with J gene TRBJ1-1, with D perhaps TRBD1 (5 bases). The CDR3 runs 12 residues. V dropped 6 bases and J dropped 5 bases, with 13 bases sitting between them. The germline V gene has CDR1 SQVTM and CDR2 ANQGSEA. CDR3 coding DNA: TGCAGCGTCGTGGTGGGGGAGACTGAAGCTTTCTTT. The encoded protein is CSVVVGETEAFF. Complete variable domain (other parts from reference TRBV29-1 and TRBJ1-1): SAVISQKPSRDICQRGTSLTIQCQVDSQVTMMFWYRQQPGQSLTLIATANQGSEATYESGFVIDKFPISRPNLTFSTLTVSNMSPEDSSIYLCSVVVGETEAFFGQGTRLTVV.

This chain connects TRBV7-2 to TRBJ2-7; D is possibly TRBD1 or TRBD2 (6 bases each). This CDR3 has 15 amino acids. Germline CDR1 SGHTA, CDR2 FQGNSA. V was pared by 5 bases and J by 6 bases, with 20 bases between. The CDR3 loop is CASSHRGQYESEQYF. The CDR3, as DNA: TGTGCCAGCAGCCACCGGGGGCAGTACGAATCCGAGCAGTACTTC.

The chain recombines TRBV9 with TRBJ1-4; 9 bases are shared with TRBD1. In germline, CDR1 is SGDLS, CDR2 YYNGEE. V lost 0 bases, J lost 6 bases, and 3 bases stayed unmatched. The CDR3 totals 15 residues. CDR3 protein: CASSVDRGRDEKLFF. DNA for the CDR3: TGTGCCAGCAGCGTAGACAGGGGGCGTGATGAAAAACTGTTTTTT.

This sequence joins TRBV9 and TRBJ2-7, with 11 bases fitting TRBD1. The CDR3 extends over 15 amino acids. Looked up from germline, CDR1 is SGDLS and CDR2 is YYNGEE. V shed 2 bases and J 3 bases; nucleotides not matched to a gene: 4. The CDR3: CASSVRGQGGYEQYF. The CDR3 coding sequence is TGTGCCAGCAGCGTGAGGGGACAGGGGGGCTACGAGCAGTACTTC.

This clone was seen only once. The rearrangement uses TRBV24-1 and TRBJ1-5; D gene uncertain. Looked up from germline, CDR1 is KGHDR and CDR2 is SFDVKD. V lost 3 bases and J 3 bases, leaving 8 bases between the germline ends. This CDR3 has 14 amino acids. For the CDR3, the DNA is TGTGCCACCAGTGATGGCGACACCAATCAGCCCCAGCATTTT. It encodes CATSDGDTNQPQHF.